The clone carrying this TCR beta chain was detected a few times. Its target is not known. The data belong to a study of blood T cells in healthy people across ages. Whole-study findings and limits: Age brought a roughly linear fall in TCR beta diversity measured per million T cells.

A sample-barcoded 5' primer and a J-beta primer mix were used in a second PCR of roughly 7 to 12 cycles. Each CDR3 protein gets one entry after TCRdb re-called the 5' RACE reads with MiXCR. The table includes about 1.6 million distinct CDR3 sequences, 30% to 35% detected once. The CDR3 runs 14 residues. Germline CDR1 reads SGHRS; CDR2 reads YFSETQ. Sequenced material: blood. The sequence was collected from a woman younger than 45 in good health. V usage is TRBV5-1 and J usage is TRBJ2-5; D may match TRBD1 or TRBD2 (5 bases each). The J call may be faulty, since TRBJ2-7 better matches the DNA end. In DNA, the CDR3 is TGCGCCAGCAGCTTGGCTCGGGACGATGGCGAGCAGTACTTC. It is translated as CASSLARDDGEQYF.